Listed below are T cell receptor beta chains from one sample, sequenced in a study of blood T cell repertoires in COVID-19. The protocol was immunoSEQ multiplex PCR, while the TCRdb copy is restricted to in-frame clones and leaves out a portion. The sample lists about 170,000 clones, 70% to 90% seen once, with 6.9% in the top ten. The sequenced material came from peripheral blood. These receptors were collected from an elderly man with COVID-19, enrolled during active disease. The CDR3 runs from the conserved cysteine through the conserved F or W. The D gene is left open where the match is weak. Expanded clones get a size class; other rows say once, few or many, or leave the size out.

TRBV4-3	TRBD1	once	TRBJ1-2	TGCGCCAGCAGCCCCGAAGACAGGGCTGCCTATGGCTACACCTTC	CASSPEDRAAYGYTF
TRBV5-6	-	-	TRBJ2-2	TGTGCCAGCAGCATCACAGACACCGGGGAGCTGTTTTTT	CASSITDTGELFF
TRBV27	TRBD1	once	TRBJ1-4	TGTGCCAGCAGTCCATCGGGACAGGGGGGTGTAAAACTGTTTTTT	CASSPSGQGGVKLFF
TRBV3-1/TRBV3-2	-	few	TRBJ2-5	TGTGCCAGCAGCCAAGAAAGCAGGTGGGAGACCCAGTACTTC	CASSQESRWETQYF
TRBV11-1	-	-	TRBJ1-4	TGTGCCAGCAGCTTAGTCCTTAATGAAAAACTGTTTTTT	CASSLVLNEKLFF
TRBV5-1	TRBD1	-	TRBJ2-1	TGCGCCAGCAGCTATGGACAGGGTCAGTTCTTC	CASSYGQGQFF
TRBV5-1	TRBD1	-	TRBJ1-3	TGCGCCAGCAGCTTGAATGGACAGGGGGTTACCTCTGGAAACACCATATATTTT	CASSLNGQGVTSGNTIYF
TRBV19	TRBD1	-	TRBJ2-6	TGTGCCAGTAGTTCCGCCAAGGACAGGGCTTCTGGGGCCAACGTCCTGACTTTC	CASSSAKDRASGANVLTF
TRBV6-5	TRBD1	-	TRBJ1-1	TGTGCCAGCAAAGAAGGACAGGGTATCACTGAAGCTTTCTTT	CASKEGQGITEAFF
TRBV5-4	TRBD1	-	TRBJ2-5	TGTGCCAGCAGCTCCCGGGACAGTCAAGAGACCCAGTACTTC	CASSSRDSQETQYF
TRBV6-5	-	-	TRBJ1-5	TGTGCCAGCAGGGGAGGGTATGGTCAGCCCCAGCATTTT	CASRGGYGQPQHF